This entry lists 23 T cell receptor beta chains sequenced from one sample in a study of T-cell reconstitution after alpha-beta-depleted transplantation in children. Unique molecular identifiers tagged the TCRbeta library. TCRdb used MiXCR to reprocess the PCR reads, holding one entry per CDR3 protein. Among 550,000 to 600,000 distinct CDR3 sequences listed, 23% were seen once. The starting material was PBMCs, mostly from graft donor cells, obtained 360 days after TCRalphabeta/CD19-depleted stem cell transplant. Every receptor here comes from a boy less than two years old who had a stem cell transplant for acute myeloid leukemia, so the T cells may come from the graft donor.

This clonotype was counted many times. The J gene is TRBJ1-3, the V gene TRBV29-1, with 7 bases that match TRBD1. This CDR3 region has 12 residues. Germline loops: CDR1 SQVTM, CDR2 ANQGSEA. V was pared by 6 bases and J by 2 bases, with 1 base of the junction left unmatched. This CDR3 is CSVQGAGNTIYF. DNA of the CDR3: TGCAGCGTGCAGGGGGCTGGAAACACCATATATTTT.

The V and J genes are TRBV6-5 and TRBJ1-2, with D possibly matching TRBD1 (6 bases). This CDR3 is 15 amino acids long. Between the trimmed V and J ends, which lost 0 bases and 2 bases, there was a span of 10 bases. In germline, CDR1 is MNHEY, CDR2 SVGAGI. Written as DNA, the CDR3 is TGTGCCAGCAGTTACTCGAGGGGGGGGAACTATGGCTACACCTTC. Protein: CASSYSRGGNYGYTF.

This rearrangement joins TRBV10-3 to TRBJ1-1; TRBD1 aligns across 8 bases. Germline lookup yields CDR1 ENHRY and CDR2 SYGVKD. J gave up 5 bases and V 4 bases, and 6 bases lay outside the gene matches. This CDR3 contains 14 residues. DNA for the CDR3: TGTGCCATCAGTGGGGGCAGGGGGCGTACTGAAGCTTTCTTT. As protein: CAISGGRGRTEAFF.

In this sample, this clonotype turned up many times. This chain joins TRBV5-1 and TRBJ2-3; TRBD1 aligns across 9 bases. Germline assignment: CDR1 SGHRS and CDR2 YFSETQ. The V and J ends lost 4 bases and 0 bases, in that order; junction bases with no gene match: 18. The CDR3 covers 20 residues. CDR3 in DNA: TGCGCCAGCAGCAGAACAGGGGGCTGGGGTCGGCGGGGGAGCACAGATACGCAGTATTTT. This translates into CASSRTGGWGRRGSTDTQYF.

The rearrangement joins TRBV9 to TRBJ2-7; no clear D gene. The CDR3 spans 15 residues. Germline values: CDR1 SGDLS, CDR2 YYNGEE. V was cut by 9 bases and J by 3 bases, with 22 bases left in between. The CDR3 coding sequence is TGTGCCATCTGCCTGAGGTCTTTGAGGAACTACGAGCAGTACTTC. Translating it yields CAICLRSLRNYEQYF.

This clonotype was observed many times. The gene calls are TRBV6-1 and TRBJ1-1; possible D gene TRBD1, 6 bases. Germline CDR1 is MNHNS and CDR2 is SASEGT. The CDR3 sequence is 13 residues long. V dropped 11 bases and J dropped 3 bases, with 16 bases sitting between them. CDR3 region: CAGKTGSDTEAFF. CDR3 DNA: TGTGCCGGCAAAACAGGGTCTGACACTGAAGCTTTCTTT.

The chain links TRBV29-1 to TRBJ1-2; unclear D gene. Germline-derived CDR1 and CDR2 are SQVTM and ANQGSEA. Trimming shortened V by 6 bases and J by 3 bases, and 11 bases separated the two germline ends. The CDR3 is made up of 12 amino acids. The CDR3 spells CSVQDGYYGYTF. Written as DNA, the CDR3 is TGCAGCGTCCAAGACGGGTACTATGGCTACACCTTC.

This clonotype was found a few times. The J gene is TRBJ2-5, the V gene TRBV20-1, with D perhaps matching TRBD1 or TRBD2 (6 bases each). Germline CDR1 and CDR2: DFQATT and SNEGSKA (reference sequence). The CDR3 sequence is 13 residues long. V lost 3 bases and J 5 bases, leaving 13 bases between the germline ends. CDR3 sequence reads: CSARWRGGETQYF. Here the CDR3 DNA reads TGCAGTGCTAGGTGGCGAGGGGGGGAGACCCAGTACTTC.

The V call is TRBV12-3 or TRBV12-4, the J call TRBJ2-4; 8 bases map to TRBD1. Germline trimming cut 6 bases from V and 0 bases from J; bases unmatched to any gene: 7. The CDR3 is 16 amino acids. CDR3 in amino acids: CASSSGQGAAKNIQYF. The CDR3 bases are TGTGCCAGCAGCTCTGGACAGGGCGCAGCCAAAAACATTCAGTACTTC.

This clonotype was counted only a few times. V gene TRBV5-1 combines with J gene TRBJ2-6; D is ambiguous. The germline gives CDR1 SGHRS, CDR2 YFSETQ. This CDR3 region has 16 residues. V was cut by 4 bases and J by 0 bases, with 11 bases left in between. This CDR3 reads CASSESVLSGANVLTF. The CDR3 region has the DNA TGCGCCAGCAGCGAATCGGTCCTCTCTGGGGCCAACGTCCTGACTTTC. The variable domain in full, with the rest retrieved from reference TRBV5-1 and TRBJ2-6, is KAGVTQTPRYLIKTRGQQVTLSCSPISGHRSVSWYQQTPGQGLQFLFEYFSETQRNKGNFPGRFSGRQFSNSRSEMNVSTLELGDSALYLCASSESVLSGANVLTFGAGSRLTVL.

J is TRBJ2-1 and V is TRBV4-3; 11 positions agree with TRBD2. The CDR3 has 16 amino acids. Looked up from germline, CDR1 is LGHNA and CDR2 is YSLEER. The trim removed 0 bases at V and 10 bases at J, leaving 8 bases unmatched. The CDR3 region has the DNA TGCGCCAGCAGCCAAGATATAGCGGGGGGGGGAAGGGAGCAGTTCTTC. Translation gives CASSQDIAGGGREQFF.

The genes are TRBV11-2 and TRBJ2-7, with 13 bases aligning to TRBD2. The CDR3 runs to 16 residues. Per the germline V gene, CDR1 is SGHAT and CDR2 is FQNNGV. V lost 5 bases, J lost 0 bases, and 4 bases stayed unmatched. CDR3 amino acids: CASSPGTSGISYEQYF. CDR3 nucleotides: TGTGCCAGCAGCCCCGGGACTAGCGGGATCTCCTACGAGCAGTACTTC.

This clonotype was seen at least ten times. The chain links TRBV6-2 or TRBV6-3 to TRBJ2-3; D is unclear. Germline lookup yields CDR1 MNHEY and CDR2 SVGEGT. CDR3 length: 15 amino acids. The V and J ends lost 2 bases and 3 bases respectively, with 12 bases between them. CDR3 in amino acids: CASSYSHPATDTQYF. DNA of the CDR3: TGTGCCAGCAGTTACAGTCACCCAGCGACAGATACGCAGTATTTT.

There are a few counts of this clonotype. The V gene is TRBV7-6, the J gene TRBJ2-7; 7 nucleotides align to TRBD2. The CDR3 covers 13 residues. The V gene's germline CDR1 is SGHVS and CDR2 FNYEAQ. After removal of 8 bases from V and 4 bases from J, the junction contained 8 bases not matched to a gene. Here the CDR3 reads CASGRGPTYEQYF. In DNA, the CDR3 is TGTGCCAGCGGGAGGGGACCGACTTACGAGCAGTACTTC.

This clonotype was detected only a few times. V usage is TRBV29-1 and J usage is TRBJ1-1, with a weak D call TRBD1 (5 bases). This CDR3 spans 14 amino acids. Between the trimmed V and J ends, which lost 3 bases and 5 bases, there was a span of 16 bases. CDR1 is SQVTM, CDR2 ANQGSEA, per germline. For the CDR3, the DNA is TGCAGCGTTGATAGCGGCAGGGTGAGGACTGAAGCTTTCTTT. This encodes CSVDSGRVRTEAFF.

This clonotype was picked up many times. The CDR3 sequence: CASSDGLTETQYF. For the CDR3, the DNA is TGTGCCAGCAGCGATGGACTAACAGAGACCCAGTACTTC. The chain recombines TRBV7-2 with TRBJ2-5; possibly TRBD2 for D (6 bases). Germline V gives CDR1 SGHTA, CDR2 FQGNSA. The V and J ends lost 5 bases and 4 bases respectively, with 11 bases between them. The CDR3 is 13 amino acids.

This clonotype was picked up a small number of times. V gene TRBV12-3 or TRBV12-4 combines with J gene TRBJ2-3; 9 bases match TRBD1. With V trimmed by 6 bases and J by 3 bases, 10 bases remained unmatched. CDR3 length equals 16 residues. CDR3 nucleotides: TGTGCCAGCAGCACCCCCGGGACAGGGAGAACAGATACGCAGTATTTT. Translating it yields CASSTPGTGRTDTQYF.

Ten or more counts support this clonotype. The rearrangement joins TRBV5-1 to TRBJ2-1; the D gene is possibly TRBD1 (6 bases). The CDR3 totals 15 residues. Germline lookup yields CDR1 SGHRS and CDR2 YFSETQ. V dropped 4 bases and J dropped 7 bases, with 18 bases sitting between them. CDR3 bases: TGCGCCAGCAGCGTCCCGGACAGTCGGGGAAATGAGCAGTTCTTC. Its protein product is CASSVPDSRGNEQFF.

This sequence joins TRBV12-3 or TRBV12-4 and TRBJ2-3; 13 nucleotides line up with TRBD2. The CDR3 loop spans 17 amino acids. The V gene end was trimmed by 0 bases and the J gene end by 1 base; junction bases not matched to a gene: 1. The CDR3 loop reads CASSLAGTSGGTDTQYF. The CDR3 DNA sequence: TGTGCCAGCAGTTTAGCGGGGACTAGCGGGGGCACAGATACGCAGTATTTT.

This clonotype turned up a few times. The chain carries TRBV5-1 and TRBJ2-7; 10 nucleotides match TRBD2. Germline V lookup: CDR1 SGHRS, CDR2 YFSETQ. Trimming took 7 bases from V and 5 from J; bases not matched to a gene: 9. There are 14 residues in the CDR3. CDR3 coding DNA: TGCGCCAGCCGGATTAGGCTAGCGGGGGACGAGCAGTACTTC. This codes for CASRIRLAGDEQYF.

In its sample, this clonotype was seen many times. The J gene is TRBJ2-4, the V gene TRBV7-9, with D uncertain. V was clipped by 3 bases and J by 5 bases, with 5 bases between them. This CDR3 is 12 amino acids long. Germline V gene sequence: CDR1 SEHNR, CDR2 FQNEAQ (reference sequence). The CDR3 DNA sequence: TGTGCCAGCAGCTTTGGGGAAAACATTCAGTACTTC. This codes for CASSFGENIQYF.

This clonotype has more than one count but fewer than ten. This chain links TRBV2 with TRBJ2-1; either TRBD1 or TRBD2 may fit D (5 bases each). Germline assignment: CDR1 SNHLY and CDR2 FYNNEI. The V end lost 7 bases, the J end lost 5 bases, and 15 bases lay between the germline ends. The CDR3 is 14 residues long. The CDR3 spells CASKLRGRNNEQFF. The CDR3 region has the DNA TGTGCCAGCAAATTGAGGGGAAGAAACAATGAGCAGTTCTTC.

This sequence joins TRBV20-1 and TRBJ2-2, with D uncertain. Trimming removed 3 bases at V and 0 bases at J, with 8 bases between. The CDR3 covers 14 residues. Per the germline V gene, CDR1 is DFQATT and CDR2 is SNEGSKA (reference sequence). The chain's CDR3 is CSASLQTNTGELFF. The CDR3 DNA reads as TGCAGTGCTAGTCTCCAGACGAACACCGGGGAGCTGTTTTTT.